What follows are 7 T cell receptor beta chains derived from one specimen sequenced in a study of tumor and adjacent non-tumor tissue in lung cancer. The library came from three nested PCR rounds adapted from ARM-PCR protocols. In TCRdb, the multiplex PCR reads were re-called with MiXCR into one record per CDR3 protein. The data show fewer than 75,000 distinct CDR3 sequences, with more than 75% seen just once and 40% to 50% held by the top ten. RNA was extracted from bulk tissue without any cell sorting. More than 3 cm separated this lung sample from the edge of the tumor. Sequenced material: distant non-tumor lung tissue. These receptors were obtained from a man aged 60-69 years with non-small cell lung cancer.

As regards this clonotype: A single base separates this from a much larger clone, so it may be a read error. This chain uses TRBV20-1 with TRBJ1-1; TRBD1 is a possible D gene (6 bases). Germline CDR1 DFQATT, CDR2 SNEGSKA (reference sequence). The CDR3 is 12 amino acids. DNA for the CDR3: TGCAGTGCTAGACAGGGGAACACTGAAGGTTTCTTT. Translation: CSARQGNTEGFF.

The chain combines TRBV5-4 with TRBJ2-3; TRBD1 aligns across 7 bases. V trimming: 7 bases; J trimming: 2 bases; junction bases outside the gene matches: 13. Germline-derived CDR1 and CDR2 are SGHNT and YYREEE (reference sequence). The CDR3 sequence is 16 residues long. CDR3 sequence: CASRTLKGASTDTQYF. The CDR3 DNA reads as TGTGCCAGCCGGACCCTAAAGGGGGCATCCACAGATACGCAGTATTTT.

Notes on this clonotype: Germline and junction disagree at one end, which may indicate a read error. The genes are TRBV13 and TRBJ1-2; 9 bases match TRBD1. The CDR3 is 15 residues long. CDR1 is PRHDT, CDR2 FYEKMQ, per germline (reference sequence). In DNA, the CDR3 is TGTGCCAGCAGCCGCCGAGGACAGGGGAAATTTGGCTATACCTTT. Translation gives CASSRRGQGKFGYTF.

Turning to this clonotype: A much larger clone differs by one base, so this may be a read error. The CDR3 bases are TGTGCCAGCAGCTTAGGATCTAAAGCTTTCTTT. It is translated as CASSLGSKAFF. The chain couples TRBV7-9 to TRBJ1-1; no clear D. Trimming cost V 1 base and J 9 bases, with 6 bases left between them. CDR1 is SEHNR and CDR2 is FQNEAQ in the germline V gene (reference sequence). The CDR3 is 11 amino acids. The full variable domain, completed using reference TRBV7-9 and TRBJ1-1, is DTGVSQNPRHKITKRGQNVTFRCDPISEHNRLYWYRQTLGQGPEFLTYFQNEAQLEKSRLLSDRFSAERPKGSFSTLEIQRTEQGDSAMYLCASSLGSKAFFGQGTRLTVV.

There are a few counts of this clonotype. A much larger clone lies a single base off, so this may be a read error. The gene calls are TRBV6-2 or TRBV6-3 and TRBJ2-3; D may be TRBD2 (6 bases). This CDR3 has 15 residues. CDR1 is MNHEY, CDR2 SVGEGT, per germline. Here the CDR3 DNA reads TGTGCCTGCAGTTACGGCGGGACTCACACAGATACGCAGTATTTT. Encoded protein: CACSYGGTHTDTQYF.

As for this clonotype: A much larger clone lies a single base off, so this may be a read error. The J gene is TRBJ2-1, the V gene TRBV20-1, with D perhaps matching TRBD1 (5 bases). CDR3 length: 15 residues. Between the trimmed V and J ends, which lost 1 base and 6 bases, there was a span of 16 bases. The germline gives CDR1 DFQATT, CDR2 SNEGSKA (reference sequence). In nucleotides, the CDR3 is TGCAGTGCTAGAGGCCACAGGTTTAACCCCAATGAGCAGTTCTTC. It specifies CSARGHRFNPNEQFF.

In the case of this clonotype: The junction and the germline gene differ at one end; a read error may be behind it. The V call is TRBV4-1, the J call TRBJ1-6; D not resolved. The CDR3 sequence is 14 residues long. The germline CDR1 and CDR2 sequences are MGHRA and YSYEKL. The CDR3 sequence: CASSQVVTDSPLRF. The DNA for the CDR3 is TGCGCCAGCAGCCAAGTCGTTACAGATTCACCCCTCCGTTTT.